The 21 T cell receptor beta chains below were found in one sample sequenced in a study of OX40 agonist ivuxolimab in advanced cancers. Produced via immunoSEQ multiplex PCR; TCRdb's table is partial and in-frame only. The table has some 100,000 clones, about nine tenths seen once. The starting material was CD4+ or CD8+ T cells sorted from blood, obtained in a trial of the OX40 agonist ivuxolimab. The receptors come from an adult with an advanced solid tumor such as melanoma, head and neck, liver or kidney cancer.

This chain connects TRBV28 to TRBJ2-4; D not certain. The ends were cut back, 8 bases at V and 1 base at J, with 9 bases in the middle. Germline V gene lookup returns CDR1 MDHEN and CDR2 SYDVKM. The CDR3 has 13 amino acids. The CDR3 coding sequence is TGTGCCAGCTTAGATGGGGCCAAAAACATTCAGTACTTC. Translated: CASLDGAKNIQYF.

V and J are TRBV5-1 and TRBJ2-5; 8 bases are shared with TRBD2. The DNA end lines up better with TRBJ2-7; the J call may be wrong. The CDR3 has 17 residues. Germline V CDR1 and CDR2: SGHRS, YFSETQ. This CDR3 reads CASSLSRPSGLHDEQYF. CDR3 nucleotides: TGCGCCAGCAGCTTAAGTCGCCCTAGCGGGCTTCACGACGAGCAGTACTTC.

This clone was detected a few times. The chain has TRBV10-2 and TRBJ2-1; 14 bases line up with TRBD2. Germline CDR1 WSHSY, CDR2 SAAADI. CDR3 length: 17 residues. Unmatched junction bases numbered 10, after V lost 6 bases and J lost 6 bases. This CDR3 is CASSTKRTSGRSNEQFF. The CDR3 DNA reads TGCGCCAGCAGCACAAAAAGGACTAGCGGGAGGTCCAATGAGCAGTTCTTC.

The chain is built from TRBV4-1 and TRBJ1-5, with 8 positions matching TRBD1. CDR1 MGHRA and CDR2 YSYEKL come from the germline V gene. The V and J ends lost 0 bases and 6 bases, in that order; junction bases with no gene match: 7. The CDR3 is 16 residues long. The CDR3 sequence is CASSQERQGATQPQHF. CDR3 nucleotides: TGCGCCAGCAGCCAAGAAAGGCAGGGGGCCACTCAGCCCCAGCATTTT.

CDR3 coding DNA: TGTGCCAGCAGTCTGTTCCGGCCTGAGGGGGAGCAGTACTTC. Amino acid sequence: CASSLFRPEGEQYF. The chain combines TRBV7-2 with TRBJ2-7, with D perhaps matching TRBD1 or TRBD2 (5 bases each). The CDR3 has 14 amino acids. The ends were cut back, 6 bases at V and 7 bases at J, with 19 bases in the middle. The V gene's germline CDR1 is SGHTA and CDR2 FQGNSA.

This chain uses TRBV9 with TRBJ2-7; the D is unclear. V was clipped by 0 bases and J by 6 bases, with 13 bases between them. This CDR3 has 14 residues. Germline-derived CDR1 and CDR2 are SGDLS and YYNGEE. Here the CDR3 reads CASSVELGNAEQYF. CDR3 nucleotides: TGTGCCAGCAGCGTAGAACTGGGTAATGCCGAGCAGTACTTC.

CDR3 in DNA: TGTGCCAGCACCGTGACACCCAGCTCCTACAATGAGCAGTTCTTC. It yields the protein CASTVTPSSYNEQFF. The V and J genes are TRBV7-2 and TRBJ2-1; the D is unclear. CDR3 length: 15 residues. Germline lookup yields CDR1 SGHTA and CDR2 FQGNSA. Trimming left V 7 bases short and J 0 bases short, with 13 bases between. The full variable domain, in which reference TRBV7-2 and TRBJ2-1 provide the parts outside the CDR3, is GAGVSQSPSNKVTEKGKDVELRCDPISGHTALYWYRQSLGQGLEFLIYFQGNSAPDKSGLPSDRFSAERTGGSVSTLTIQRTQQEDSAVYLCASTVTPSSYNEQFFGPGTRLTVL.

V and J are TRBV19 and TRBJ2-7; 8 nucleotides line up with TRBD1. The CDR3 covers 16 residues. V dropped 5 bases and J dropped 0; count of bases not matched to a gene: 9. Germline values: CDR1 LNHDA, CDR2 SQIVND (reference sequence). DNA of the CDR3: TGTGCCAGTAGTCCTCCCGGACAGGGAAGCTCCTACGAGCAGTACTTC. This codes for CASSPPGQGSSYEQYF.

This chain uses TRBV2 with TRBJ2-7; D is ambiguous. The CDR3 has 14 amino acids. Per the germline V gene, CDR1 is SNHLY and CDR2 is FYNNEI. V was clipped by 6 bases and J by 0 bases, with 12 bases between them. CDR3 loop: CASRRGADSYEQYF. DNA of the CDR3: TGTGCCAGCAGAAGAGGCGCGGACTCCTACGAGCAGTACTTC.

The chain has TRBV7-2 and TRBJ2-5; 11 bases agree with TRBD2. This CDR3 contains 19 residues. V shed 3 bases and J 1 base; nucleotides not matched to a gene: 13. The germline V gene encodes CDR1 SGHTA and CDR2 FQGNSA. The CDR3 sequence: CASSLAGTSGGALQETQYF. The CDR3 DNA sequence: TGTGCCAGCAGCTTGGCCGGGACTAGCGGAGGGGCCCTCCAAGAGACCCAGTACTTC.

The V gene is TRBV19, the J gene TRBJ1-5; D is unclear. Trimming shortened V by 6 bases and J by 0 bases, and 12 bases separated the two germline ends. Germline V gene lookup returns CDR1 LNHDA and CDR2 SQIVND (reference sequence). This CDR3 contains 15 residues. The CDR3 here is CASRGEGHSNQPQHF. The DNA for the CDR3 is TGTGCCAGTAGGGGAGAAGGTCATAGCAATCAGCCCCAGCATTTT.

J is TRBJ2-1 and V is TRBV18; D gene ambiguous. From germline, CDR1 is KGHSH and CDR2 LQKENI. CDR3 length: 12 residues. Trimming removed 2 bases from V and 7 bases from J, with 6 bases in between. For the CDR3, the DNA is TGTGCCAGCTCACCATCCCCGAATGAGCAGTTCTTC. Translated, it gives CASSPSPNEQFF.

The sample holds a few counts of this clone. This chain uses TRBV6-1 with TRBJ1-5; weak D call: TRBD1 (6 bases). V lost 0 bases, J lost 7 bases, and 16 bases lay in between. The CDR3 is 16 amino acids. Per the germline V gene, CDR1 is MNHNS and CDR2 is SASEGT. Here the CDR3 reads CASSEAYRAPNQPQHF. The CDR3 nucleotides read TGTGCCAGCAGTGAAGCTTACAGGGCCCCGAACCAGCCCCAGCATTTT.

V usage is TRBV25-1 and J usage is TRBJ2-1, with no clear D. V was pared by 1 base and J by 6 bases, with 4 bases between. CDR1 and CDR2 from the germline V gene are MGHDK and SYGVNS. This CDR3 is 12 amino acids long. The CDR3 DNA follows: TGTGCCAGCAGTGAATGGAGCAATGAGCAGTTCTTC. It encodes CASSEWSNEQFF. Full variable domain (rest looked up from reference TRBV25-1 and TRBJ2-1): EADIYQTPRYLVIGTGKKITLECSQTMGHDKMYWYQQDPGMELHLIHYSYGVNSTEKGDLSSESTVSRIRTEHFPLTLESARPSHTSQYLCASSEWSNEQFFGPGTRLTVL.

The V call is TRBV5-6, the J call TRBJ1-5; the D gene is possibly TRBD1 (5 bases). The V end lost 2 bases, the J end lost 6 bases, and 15 bases lay between the germline ends. This CDR3 has 15 residues. Germline-derived CDR1 and CDR2 are SGHDT and YYEEEE. Written as DNA, the CDR3 is TGTGCCAGCAGCTTAGGGGAGGGGATTACTCAGCCCCAGCATTTT. Residues: CASSLGEGITQPQHF.

The sample holds one count of this clone. The chain has TRBV9 and TRBJ2-1, with a weak D call TRBD2 (6 bases). V was trimmed by 0 bases and J by 9 bases, leaving 13 bases between them. Looked up from germline, CDR1 is SGDLS and CDR2 is YYNGEE. This CDR3 contains 14 residues. The CDR3 DNA sequence: TGTGCCAGCAGCGTAGGGGACTCGCTGCTTGAGCAGTTCTTC. The encoded protein is CASSVGDSLLEQFF.

This clone has just one count. The chain couples TRBV5-6 to TRBJ1-4; no firm D call. CDR3 size: 16 residues. CDR1 SGHDT and CDR2 YYEEEE come from the germline V gene. Trimming shortened V by 2 bases and J by 5 bases, and 16 bases separated the two germline ends. In nucleotides, the CDR3 is TGTGCCAGCAGCTTCAGGCCCAGCGCCGGGAATGAAAAACTGTTTTTT. Protein sequence: CASSFRPSAGNEKLFF.

The table lists this clone with a count of one. The sample carries other DNA sequences with the same CDR3. The rearrangement links TRBV20-1 to TRBJ2-3, with D uncertain. There are 11 residues in the CDR3. Germline V gives CDR1 DFQATT, CDR2 SNEGSKA (reference sequence). V shed 0 bases and J shed 9 bases, with 7 bases lying between them. The CDR3 loop is CSARDRVTQYF. CDR3 nucleotides: TGCAGTGCTAGAGATCGGGTAACGCAGTATTTT.

V is TRBV7-3 and J is TRBJ2-3; 7 nucleotides match TRBD2. The CDR3 covers 17 residues. V dropped 1 base and J dropped 0; count of bases not matched to a gene: 7. Germline CDR1 and CDR2: SGHTA and FQGTGA. The CDR3 loop reads CASSLRGGLSSTDTQYF. Here the CDR3 DNA reads TGTGCCAGCAGCTTAAGGGGGGGACTGTCCAGCACAGATACGCAGTATTTT.

The chain has TRBV2 and TRBJ2-3; D perhaps matches TRBD1 (5 bases). The V end lost 7 bases, the J end lost 4 bases, and 15 bases lay between the germline ends. CDR1 and CDR2 from the germline V gene are SNHLY and FYNNEI. The CDR3 loop spans 14 amino acids. CDR3 sequence reads: CASKSDTGADTQYF. As DNA, the CDR3 is TGTGCCAGCAAATCGGACACCGGCGCAGATACGCAGTATTTT.

The chain has TRBV12-2 and TRBJ2-1; the table's D call of TRBD2 was not tested on the DNA. TRBV12-2 is deemed a pseudogene. CDR3 size: 14 residues. DNA for the CDR3: TGTGCAAGTCGCTTAGTTAGCGGAGACAATGAGCAGTTCTTC. Translated: CASRLVSGDNEQFF.